A single sample gave rise to the 27 T cell receptor beta chains below, sequenced in a study of OX40 agonist ivuxolimab in advanced cancers. TCRdb keeps only in-frame clones here, not all; method: immunoSEQ multiplex PCR. This sample carries 55,000 to 75,000 clones, about 90% of them seen once, and the ten largest clones take roughly 0.34%. The source was CD4+ or CD8+ T cells sorted from blood, collected in a trial of the OX40 agonist ivuxolimab. The receptors here all came from an adult with an advanced solid tumor such as melanoma, head and neck, liver or kidney cancer.

This clone appeared a few times. The chain has TRBV9 and TRBJ1-1; D remains ambiguous. Germline assignment: CDR1 SGDLS and CDR2 YYNGEE. This CDR3 is built from 13 residues. Trimming removed 5 bases at V and 1 base at J, with 9 bases between. The DNA for the CDR3 is TGTGCCAGCAGTGTGGCGTCGAACACTGAAGCTTTCTTT. Its translation is CASSVASNTEAFF.

This chain's CDR3 is CSVGWSGNTIYF. CDR3 coding DNA: TGCAGCGTTGGTTGGTCTGGAAACACCATATATTTT. The chain has TRBV29-1 and TRBJ1-3; D gene ambiguous. The ends were cut back, 4 bases at V and 1 base at J, with 5 bases in the middle. The CDR3 contains 12 residues. CDR1 SQVTM and CDR2 ANQGSEA come from the germline V gene.

The chain recombines TRBV28 with TRBJ2-7, with a tentative D call TRBD1 (6 bases). Trimming removed 5 bases at V and 1 base at J, with 9 bases between. CDR3 length: 13 amino acids. The germline CDR1 and CDR2 sequences are MDHEN and SYDVKM. The CDR3 region is CASSRGQSYEQYF. As DNA, the CDR3 is TGTGCCAGCAGTCGCGGACAGTCCTACGAGCAGTACTTC.

This clone was recorded a few times. The CDR3 DNA sequence: TGTGCCAGTGGCTCGACTAACTATGGCTACACCTTC. Its translation is CASGSTNYGYTF. J is TRBJ1-2 and V is TRBV28; D remains ambiguous. Germline V gene lookup returns CDR1 MDHEN and CDR2 SYDVKM. The CDR3 is made up of 12 amino acids. V lost 9 bases and J 0 bases, leaving 8 bases between the germline ends.

The chain's CDR3 is CASSPGGQTATNEKLFF. CDR3 nucleotide sequence: TGTGCCAGTAGCCCCGGTGGACAGACCGCAACTAATGAAAAACTGTTTTTT. V gene TRBV19 combines with J gene TRBJ1-4; tentative D call: TRBD1 (6 bases). V lost 6 bases and J 0 bases, leaving 17 bases between the germline ends. The CDR3 runs to 17 residues. Germline CDR1 LNHDA, CDR2 SQIVND (reference sequence).

The rearrangement links TRBV5-1 to TRBJ1-1, with D tentatively TRBD1 (6 bases). V was shortened by 3 bases and J by 0 bases, with 21 bases between the two germline ends. The CDR3 extends over 18 amino acids. CDR1 is SGHRS and CDR2 is YFSETQ in the germline V gene. CDR3 bases: TGCGCCAGCAGCTGGGGAGACAGGTCTTCGCCAATGAACACTGAAGCTTTCTTT. This translates into CASSWGDRSSPMNTEAFF.

This clone was counted only a few times. The rearrangement joins TRBV30 to TRBJ1-2, with unresolved D. Trimming took off 0 bases at V and 4 bases at J, with 9 bases between the two ends. The CDR3 contains 13 residues. CDR1 and CDR2 from the germline V gene are GTSNPN and SVGIG (reference sequence). The CDR3 region is CAWSVQPFYGYTF. The CDR3, as DNA: TGTGCCTGGAGTGTCCAGCCATTCTATGGCTACACCTTC. The full variable domain, its missing parts supplied by reference TRBV30 and TRBJ1-2, is SQTIHQWPATLVQPVGSPLSLECTVEGTSNPNLYWYRQAAGRGLQLLFYSVGIGQISSEVPQNLSASRPQDRQFILSSKKLLLSDSGFYLCAWSVQPFYGYTFGSGTRLTVV.

J is TRBJ2-7 and V is TRBV18, with TRBD1 as a possible D gene (5 bases). Trimming removed 0 bases at V and 4 bases at J, with 7 bases between. Germline CDR1 reads KGHSH; CDR2 reads LQKENI. The CDR3 loop spans 13 amino acids. CDR3 sequence reads: CASSPPGEYEQYF. The DNA of the CDR3 is TGTGCCAGCTCACCACCAGGGGAATACGAGCAGTACTTC.

The J gene is TRBJ2-3, the V gene TRBV18; perhaps D is TRBD1 or TRBD2 (6 bases each). Germline CDR1 is KGHSH and CDR2 is LQKENI. V shed 0 bases and J shed 1 base, with 14 bases lying between them. The length of the CDR3 is 17 residues. The CDR3 nucleotides read TGTGCCAGCTCACCACCCCGAACAGGGAGGCGCACAGATACGCAGTATTTT. It translates to CASSPPRTGRRTDTQYF.

The chain couples TRBV6-6 to TRBJ2-5; a weak D match, TRBD2 (7 bases). Germline lookup yields CDR1 MNHNY and CDR2 SVGAGI (reference sequence). The CDR3 runs 14 residues. Trimming cost V 2 bases and J 5 bases, with 12 bases left between them. CDR3 in amino acids: CASSYGGAGETQYF. The CDR3, as DNA: TGTGCCAGCAGTTACGGGGGGGCTGGGGAGACCCAGTACTTC.

This rearrangement joins TRBV9 to TRBJ2-1; no firm D call. In germline, CDR1 is SGDLS, CDR2 YYNGEE. Trimming took 0 bases from V and 12 from J, leaving 4 bases between them. The CDR3 runs 10 residues. The CDR3: CASSVVRQFF. The CDR3 bases are TGTGCCAGCAGCGTAGTCCGGCAGTTCTTC. Looking up the rest from reference TRBV9 and TRBJ2-1 gives the full variable domain: DSGVTQTPKHLITATGQRVTLRCSPRSGDLSVYWYQQSLDQGLQFLIQYYNGEERAKGNILERFSAQQFPDLHSELNLSSLELGDSALYFCASSVVRQFFGPGTRLTVL.

The J gene is TRBJ2-5, the V gene TRBV9; 7 bases are shared with TRBD2. This CDR3 contains 16 residues. Trimming removed 4 bases from V and 2 bases from J; junction bases left unmatched: 11. The germline V gene encodes CDR1 SGDLS and CDR2 YYNGEE. CDR3 nucleotides: TGTGCCAGCAGCTCACTCCGACTAGCTGGGCAAGAGACCCAGTACTTC. Amino acid sequence: CASSSLRLAGQETQYF.

The genes are TRBV19 and TRBJ1-5, with 12 nucleotides matching TRBD1. Germline V lookup: CDR1 LNHDA, CDR2 SQIVND (reference sequence). The CDR3 runs to 21 residues. V shed 4 bases, J shed 2 bases, and the junction held 18 bases outside the gene matches. CDR3 coding DNA: TGTGCCAGTAGTAAAAAGACCGGGACAGGGGGCGAAAGAGACGGCAATCAGCCCCAGCATTTT. Its protein is CASSKKTGTGGERDGNQPQHF. Supplemented by reference TRBV19 and TRBJ1-5, the full variable domain reads DGGITQSPKYLFRKEGQNVTLSCEQNLNHDAMYWYRQDPGQGLRLIYYSQIVNDFQKGDIAEGYSVSREKKESFPLTVTSAQKNPTAFYLCASSKKTGTGGERDGNQPQHFGDGTRLSIL.

This clone was picked up a small number of times. The V and J genes are TRBV19 and TRBJ1-3; D unclear. The CDR3 contains 13 residues. The V gene's germline CDR1 is LNHDA and CDR2 SQIVND (reference sequence). V dropped 6 bases and J dropped 2 bases, with 8 bases sitting between them. The CDR3 loop reads CASRQGAGNTIYF. CDR3 DNA: TGTGCCAGTAGGCAAGGAGCTGGAAACACCATATATTTT.

This chain links TRBV21-1 with TRBJ1-1. TRBV21-1 is annotated as a pseudogene. This CDR3 region has 14 residues. This CDR3 reads CASSKESKNTEAFF. The CDR3 nucleotides are TGTGCCAGCAGCAAAGAGAGTAAGAACACTGAAGCTTTCTTT.

The V and J genes are TRBV9 and TRBJ2-1; TRBD1 or TRBD2 may be the D gene (5 bases each). Trimming took off 0 bases at V and 0 bases at J, with 13 bases between the two ends. CDR1 is SGDLS and CDR2 is YYNGEE in the germline V gene. CDR3 size: 17 residues. CDR3 protein: CASSVGGTLSSYNEQFF. Here the CDR3 DNA reads TGTGCCAGCAGCGTAGGTGGGACCCTGAGCTCCTACAATGAGCAGTTCTTC.

By share, this clone counts as medium-sized. This sequence joins TRBV9 and TRBJ1-3; 7 bases match TRBD1. Germline V gives CDR1 SGDLS, CDR2 YYNGEE. This CDR3 is built from 16 residues. Trimming cost V 3 bases and J 4 bases; bases outside gene matches: 10. The CDR3 nucleotides read TGTGCCAGCAGCGGAGGGGGAGAGGGGGCAGGAAACACCATATATTTT. Amino acids: CASSGGGEGAGNTIYF.

J is TRBJ2-5 and V is TRBV6-6, with D uncertain. V was shortened by 7 bases and J by 5 bases, with 17 bases between the two germline ends. The germline V gene encodes CDR1 MNHNY and CDR2 SVGAGI (reference sequence). The CDR3 is 14 residues long. CDR3 in DNA: TGTGCCAGCACCGGCATGGGTTCGTTTGAGACCCAGTACTTC. Its translation is CASTGMGSFETQYF.

The chain employs TRBV5-6 and TRBJ1-1; tentative D call: TRBD1 (6 bases). Germline values: CDR1 SGHDT, CDR2 YYEEEE. This CDR3 region has 17 residues. V gave up 6 bases and J gave up 6 bases, with 27 bases separating them. CDR3 nucleotide sequence: TGTGCCAGCACCTCTGCCCCAAGCAGGGGATCTTTCCCTGAAGCTTTCTTT. It encodes CASTSAPSRGSFPEAFF.

CDR3 sequence (DNA): TGTGCCAGCAGCGATACTGGTTACAGCAATCAGCCCCAGCATTTT. Its protein product is CASSDTGYSNQPQHF. The V call is TRBV7-4, the J call TRBJ1-5, with D unresolved. The CDR3 runs 15 residues. V lost 5 bases, J lost 1 base, and 12 bases lay in between. The germline V gene has CDR1 SGHVT and CDR2 SQSDAQ.

This clone was seen only once. This chain uses TRBV18 with TRBJ2-3; TRBD2 might be the D (5 bases). The CDR3 has 15 residues. Deletions cut 6 bases from V and 0 bases from J, with 13 bases between. Germline CDR1 and CDR2: KGHSH and LQKENI. The CDR3 is CASSRTVTSTDTQYF. The CDR3 DNA sequence: TGTGCCAGCTCTCGGACTGTAACTAGCACAGATACGCAGTATTTT. The entire variable domain, with the rest obtained from reference TRBV18 and TRBJ2-3, is as follows: NAGVMQNPRHLVRRRGQEARLRCSPMKGHSHVYWYRQLPEEGLKFMVYLQKENIIDESGMPKERFSAEFPKEGPSILRIQQVVRGDSAAYFCASSRTVTSTDTQYFGPGTRLTVL.

The V call is TRBV28, the J call TRBJ2-7, with D perhaps assigned TRBD1 or TRBD2 (6 bases each). Germline-derived CDR1 and CDR2 are MDHEN and SYDVKM. Trimming shortened V by 6 bases and J by 3 bases, and 15 bases separated the two germline ends. The CDR3 covers 14 residues. In DNA, the CDR3 is TGTGCCAGCAGGTTAGGGGGGTCTAACTACGAGCAGTACTTC. Residues: CASRLGGSNYEQYF.

This clone was seen only once. The rearrangement joins TRBV20-1 to TRBJ2-1; D perhaps matches TRBD2 (6 bases). V was cut by 0 bases and J by 15 bases, with 12 bases left in between. CDR1 and CDR2 from the germline V gene are DFQATT and SNEGSKA (reference sequence). CDR3 length: 11 residues. CDR3 nucleotides: TGCAGTGCTAGAGAGGACTACCGGCGGTTCTTC. Its translation: CSAREDYRRFF.

In its sample, this clone was seen once. The rearrangement links TRBV6-5 to TRBJ1-1, with 7 bases aligning to TRBD1. The V and J ends lost 2 bases and 0 bases, in that order; junction bases with no gene match: 3. This CDR3 spans 15 amino acids. Germline V gene sequence: CDR1 MNHEY, CDR2 SVGAGI. The CDR3 sequence is CASSYGTELNTEAFF. The CDR3 bases are TGTGCCAGCAGTTACGGGACAGAGCTGAACACTGAAGCTTTCTTT.

This sequence joins TRBV6-5 and TRBJ2-1, with TRBD2 identical over 7 bases. This CDR3 contains 15 residues. From germline, CDR1 is MNHEY and CDR2 SVGAGI. V lost 11 bases and J lost 7; bases outside the gene matches: 17. The CDR3 loop reads CAPPLSGASGNEQFF. In DNA, the CDR3 is TGTGCCCCGCCTTTGAGCGGGGCGTCGGGGAATGAGCAGTTCTTC.

The rearrangement joins TRBV2 to TRBJ2-5; 7 positions agree with TRBD1. CDR3 length equals 18 residues. Trimming cost V 2 bases and J 0 bases; bases outside gene matches: 12. Germline lookup yields CDR1 SNHLY and CDR2 FYNNEI. The CDR3 region is CASSEPPRQGGYQETQYF. The CDR3 bases are TGTGCCAGCAGTGAACCTCCTAGACAGGGCGGATACCAAGAGACCCAGTACTTC.

The V gene is TRBV7-2, the J gene TRBJ1-2; the D gene is possibly TRBD1 (5 bases). V lost 5 bases, J lost 5 bases, and 15 bases lay in between. CDR3 length: 14 residues. In germline, CDR1 is SGHTA, CDR2 FQGNSA. The CDR3 nucleotides are TGTGCCAGCAGCCGAATGACAGACCCTTATGGCTACACCTTC. This codes for CASSRMTDPYGYTF.